This T cell receptor beta chain originates from a study of blood T cell repertoires in COVID-19. Study-wide background: The samples span acute and convalescent COVID-19 from the United States, Italy and Spain. The cDNA or gDNA used as material had been derived from T cells, B-cell-depleted T cells, or PBMCs.

This clone appeared a single time. Authors' data handling: Counts of nucleated cells, estimated from reference gene primer amplification, were obtained. This table comes from immunoSEQ multiplex PCR, and its TCRdb copy is limited to in-frame clones, with some not included. Clone size and V and J calls were adopted from that table, with D and trimming inferred from the DNA. The sample lists 100,000 to 150,000 clones, approximately 80% occurring once. Germline CDR1 is SGHDN and CDR2 is FVKESK. V was pared by 5 bases and J by 0 bases, with 9 bases between. The CDR3 totals 14 residues. Input material: peripheral blood. The genes are TRBV14 and TRBJ2-3; the D is unclear. The sequence was obtained from a woman between 45 and 60 years old with acute or convalescent COVID-19. CDR3 sequence reads: CASSSYSSTDTQYF. The CDR3 nucleotides read TGTGCCAGCAGCTCCTATAGTAGCACAGATACGCAGTATTTT. The complete variable domain, with remaining parts taken from reference TRBV14 and TRBJ2-3, reads EAGVTQFPSHSVIEKGQTVTLRCDPISGHDNLYWYRRVMGKEIKFLLHFVKESKQDESGMPNNRFLAERTGGTYSTLKVQPAELEDSGVYFCASSSYSSTDTQYFGPGTRLTVL.